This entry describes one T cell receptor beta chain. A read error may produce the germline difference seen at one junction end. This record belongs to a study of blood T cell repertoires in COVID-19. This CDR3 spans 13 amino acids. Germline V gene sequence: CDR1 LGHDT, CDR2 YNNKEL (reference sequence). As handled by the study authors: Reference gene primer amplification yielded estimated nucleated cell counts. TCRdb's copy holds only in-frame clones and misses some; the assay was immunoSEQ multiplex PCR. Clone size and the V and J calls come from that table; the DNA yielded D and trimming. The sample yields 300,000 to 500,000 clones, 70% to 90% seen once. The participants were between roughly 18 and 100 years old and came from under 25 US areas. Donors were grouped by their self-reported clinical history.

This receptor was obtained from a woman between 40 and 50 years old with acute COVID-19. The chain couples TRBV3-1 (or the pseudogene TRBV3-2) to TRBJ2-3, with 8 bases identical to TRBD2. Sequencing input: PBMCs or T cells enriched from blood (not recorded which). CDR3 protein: CASSQDLTGGPNF. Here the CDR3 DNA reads TGTGCCAGCAGCCAAGATTTAACGGGGGGGCCAAATTTT.